Included here is one TCR beta chain sequence, with context. The data were produced by immunoSEQ multiplex PCR, yet TCRdb's version contains in-frame clones alone and is incomplete. Here the sample spans 70,000 to 100,000 clones, 80% being singletons. The sample originates from a study of T cells in localized non-small cell lung cancer. Germline V gene data show CDR1 as MDHEN and CDR2 as SYDVKM. The CDR3 has 12 residues. The V gene lost 6 bases and the J gene lost 4 bases, with 10 bases spanning the gap. Material: peripheral blood, obtained before any cancer treatment. The chain combines TRBV28 with TRBJ2-7; D may match TRBD1 or TRBD2 (6 bases each). The sequence was obtained from a female donor of 60 years or more with stage I lung adenocarcinoma. This CDR3 is CASRGGLYEQYF. The CDR3 coding sequence is TGTGCCAGCAGAGGGGGGTTGTACGAGCAGTACTTC.